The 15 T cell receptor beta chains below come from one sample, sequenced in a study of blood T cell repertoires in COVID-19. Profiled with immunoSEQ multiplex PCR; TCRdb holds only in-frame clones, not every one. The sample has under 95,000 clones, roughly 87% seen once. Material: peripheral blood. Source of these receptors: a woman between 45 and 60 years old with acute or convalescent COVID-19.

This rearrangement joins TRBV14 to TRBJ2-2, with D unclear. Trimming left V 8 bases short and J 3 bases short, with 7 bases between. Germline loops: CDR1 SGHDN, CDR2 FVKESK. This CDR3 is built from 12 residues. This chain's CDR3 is CASAPDTGELFF. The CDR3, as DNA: TGTGCCAGCGCCCCGGACACCGGGGAGCTGTTTTTT.

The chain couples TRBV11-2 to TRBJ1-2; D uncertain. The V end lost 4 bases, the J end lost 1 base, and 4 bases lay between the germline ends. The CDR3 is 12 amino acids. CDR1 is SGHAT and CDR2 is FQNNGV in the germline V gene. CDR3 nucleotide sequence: TGTGCCAGCAGCTCCCTTAACTATGGCTACACCTTC. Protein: CASSSLNYGYTF.

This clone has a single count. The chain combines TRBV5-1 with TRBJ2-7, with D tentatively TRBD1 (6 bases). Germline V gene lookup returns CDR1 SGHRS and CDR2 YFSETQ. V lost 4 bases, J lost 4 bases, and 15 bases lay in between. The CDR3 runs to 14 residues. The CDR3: CASSPQGKGYEQYF. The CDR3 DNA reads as TGCGCCAGCAGCCCACAGGGTAAGGGATACGAGCAGTACTTC.

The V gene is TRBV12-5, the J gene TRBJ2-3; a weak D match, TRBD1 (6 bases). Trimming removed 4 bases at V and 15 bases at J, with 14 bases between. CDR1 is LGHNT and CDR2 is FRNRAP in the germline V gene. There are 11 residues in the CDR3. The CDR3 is CASGSAGTPYF. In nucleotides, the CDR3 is TGTGCTAGTGGTTCAGCCGGGACACCTTATTTT.

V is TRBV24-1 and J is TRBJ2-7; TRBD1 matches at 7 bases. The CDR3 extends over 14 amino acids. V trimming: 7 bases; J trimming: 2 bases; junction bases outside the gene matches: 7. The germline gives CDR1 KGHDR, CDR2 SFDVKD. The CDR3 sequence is CATSARDRTYEQYF. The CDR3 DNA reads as TGTGCCACCAGCGCCCGGGACAGAACCTACGAGCAGTACTTC.

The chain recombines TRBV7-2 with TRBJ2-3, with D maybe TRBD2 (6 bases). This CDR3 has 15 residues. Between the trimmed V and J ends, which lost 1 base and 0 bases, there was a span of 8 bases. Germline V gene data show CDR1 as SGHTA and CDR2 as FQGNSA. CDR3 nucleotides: TGTGCCAGCAGCTTAGTAGCGGTTAGCACAGATACGCAGTATTTT. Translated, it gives CASSLVAVSTDTQYF. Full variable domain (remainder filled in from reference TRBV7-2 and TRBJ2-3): GAGVSQSPSNKVTEKGKDVELRCDPISGHTALYWYRQSLGQGLEFLIYFQGNSAPDKSGLPSDRFSAERTGGSVSTLTIQRTQQEDSAVYLCASSLVAVSTDTQYFGPGTRLTVL.

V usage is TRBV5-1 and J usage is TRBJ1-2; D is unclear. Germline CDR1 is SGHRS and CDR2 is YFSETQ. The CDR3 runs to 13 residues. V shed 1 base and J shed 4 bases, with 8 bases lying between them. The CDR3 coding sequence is TGCGCCAGCAGCTTGTTGTCCGTCTATGGCTACACCTTC. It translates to CASSLLSVYGYTF.

The CDR3 sequence: CASSYSKAGLPWNEQFF. CDR3 DNA: TGTGCCAGCAGTTACTCGAAAGCGGGTCTTCCTTGGAATGAGCAGTTCTTC. This chain uses TRBV6-2 or TRBV6-3 with TRBJ2-1; D perhaps matches TRBD2 (6 bases). This CDR3 is 17 amino acids long. From germline, CDR1 is MNHEY and CDR2 SVGEGT. V was cut by 0 bases and J by 7 bases, with 19 bases left in between.

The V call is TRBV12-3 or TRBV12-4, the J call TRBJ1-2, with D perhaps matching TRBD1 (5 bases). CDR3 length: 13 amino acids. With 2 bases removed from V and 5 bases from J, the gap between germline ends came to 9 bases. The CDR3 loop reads CASSLQTAYGYTF. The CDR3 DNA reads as TGTGCCAGCAGTTTACAGACAGCGTATGGCTACACCTTC.

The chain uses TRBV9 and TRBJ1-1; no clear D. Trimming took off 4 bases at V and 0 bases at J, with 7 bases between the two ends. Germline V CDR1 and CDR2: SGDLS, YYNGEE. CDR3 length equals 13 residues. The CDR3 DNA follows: TGTGCCAGCAGCCCTGAGGTGAACACTGAAGCTTTCTTT. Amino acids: CASSPEVNTEAFF. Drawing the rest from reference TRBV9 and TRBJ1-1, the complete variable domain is DSGVTQTPKHLITATGQRVTLRCSPRSGDLSVYWYQQSLDQGLQFLIQYYNGEERAKGNILERFSAQQFPDLHSELNLSSLELGDSALYFCASSPEVNTEAFFGQGTRLTVV.

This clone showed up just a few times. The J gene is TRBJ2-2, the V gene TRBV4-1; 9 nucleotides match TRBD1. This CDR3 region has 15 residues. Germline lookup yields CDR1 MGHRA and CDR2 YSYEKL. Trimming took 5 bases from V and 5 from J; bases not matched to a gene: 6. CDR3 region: CASSSGTGLTGELFF. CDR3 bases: TGCGCCAGCAGCTCCGGGACAGGGCTTACCGGGGAGCTGTTTTTT.

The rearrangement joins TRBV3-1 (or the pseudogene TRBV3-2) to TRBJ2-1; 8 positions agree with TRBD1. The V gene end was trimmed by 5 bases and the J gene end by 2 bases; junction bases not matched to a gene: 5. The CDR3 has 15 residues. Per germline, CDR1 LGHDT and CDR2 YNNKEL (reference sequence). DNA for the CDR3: TGTGCCAGCAGCGGGACAGGAATAGCCTACAATGAGCAGTTCTTC. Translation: CASSGTGIAYNEQFF.

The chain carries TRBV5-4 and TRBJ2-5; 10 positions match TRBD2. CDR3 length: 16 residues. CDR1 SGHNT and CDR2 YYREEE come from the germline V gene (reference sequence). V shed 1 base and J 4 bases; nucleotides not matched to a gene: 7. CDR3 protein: CASSLNPSGSGETQYF. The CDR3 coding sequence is TGTGCCAGCAGCTTGAACCCTAGCGGGAGCGGAGAGACCCAGTACTTC.

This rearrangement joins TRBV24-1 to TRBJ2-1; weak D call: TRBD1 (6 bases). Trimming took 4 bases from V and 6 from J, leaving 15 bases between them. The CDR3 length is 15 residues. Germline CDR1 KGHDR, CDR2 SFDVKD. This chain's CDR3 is CATSEAGARGNEQFF. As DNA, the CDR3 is TGTGCCACCAGTGAGGCAGGGGCGAGAGGCAATGAGCAGTTCTTC.

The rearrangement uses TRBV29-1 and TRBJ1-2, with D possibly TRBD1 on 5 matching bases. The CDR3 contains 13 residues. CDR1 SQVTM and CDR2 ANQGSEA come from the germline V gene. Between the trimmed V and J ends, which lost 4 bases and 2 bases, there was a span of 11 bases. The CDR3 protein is CSVGAGGNYGYTF. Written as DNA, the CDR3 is TGCAGCGTTGGGGCCGGGGGGAACTATGGCTACACCTTC.